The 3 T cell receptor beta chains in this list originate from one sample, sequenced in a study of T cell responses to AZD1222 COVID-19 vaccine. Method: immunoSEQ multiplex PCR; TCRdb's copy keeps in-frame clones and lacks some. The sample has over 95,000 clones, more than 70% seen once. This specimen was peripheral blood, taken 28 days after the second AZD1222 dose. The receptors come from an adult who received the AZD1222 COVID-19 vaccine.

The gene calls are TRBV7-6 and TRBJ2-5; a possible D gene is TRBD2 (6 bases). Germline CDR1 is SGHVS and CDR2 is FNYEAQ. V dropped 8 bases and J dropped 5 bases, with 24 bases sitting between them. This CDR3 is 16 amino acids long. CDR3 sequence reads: CASAPSWRGIVETQYF. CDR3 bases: TGTGCCAGCGCCCCTAGTTGGAGGGGTATTGTCGAGACCCAGTACTTC.

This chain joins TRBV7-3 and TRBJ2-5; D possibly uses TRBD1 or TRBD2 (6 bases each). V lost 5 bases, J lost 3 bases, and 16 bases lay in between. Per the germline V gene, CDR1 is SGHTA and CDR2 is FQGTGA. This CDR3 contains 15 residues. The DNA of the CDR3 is TGTGCCAGCAGCACTTCCCGGGGGACAAAAGAGACCCAGTACTTC. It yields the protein CASSTSRGTKETQYF.

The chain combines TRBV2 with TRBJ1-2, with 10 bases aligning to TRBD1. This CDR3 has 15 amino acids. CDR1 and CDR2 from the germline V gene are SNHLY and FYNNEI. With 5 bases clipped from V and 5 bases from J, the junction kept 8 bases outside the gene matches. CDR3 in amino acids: CASSPRTGGGYGYTF. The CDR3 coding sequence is TGTGCCAGCAGTCCCCGGACAGGGGGAGGGTATGGCTACACCTTC.